The T cell receptor (beta chain) described here comes from a study of metastatic and nonmetastatic thyroid tumors. About the study: Repertoire data that came from the blood and tumor or nodule tissue of malignant and benign thyroid patients were compared.

The CDR3 consists of 14 residues. Per the germline V gene, CDR1 is ENHRY and CDR2 is SYGVKD. Trimming cost V 6 bases and J 4 bases, with 15 bases left between them. The table lists this clone with many counts. Using MiXCR, TCRdb re-called clones from the PCR reads. The sample holds tens of thousands of clones, roughly 19% seen once. Treatment of any kind had been given to no patient before thyroid surgery. Material: blood. The chain combines TRBV10-3 with TRBJ2-5; TRBD2 is a possible D gene (7 bases). The TCR sequence derives from a female donor with papillary thyroid cancer or a benign thyroid nodule (not recorded which). Some clones in this sample may be carry-over from other donors' samples. The CDR3 nucleotides read TGTGCCATCAGGCAAGGGGGGGGCATAGAGACCCAGTACTTC. Its translation is CAIRQGGGIETQYF.